These 10 T cell receptor beta chains were all obtained from the same sample, sequenced in a study of T cells in women clearing cervical HPV infection (dated by TCRdb to 2016 to 2018). Library method: the immunoSEQ multiplex PCR assay. Imported from immuneACCESS, the table was reduced by TCRdb to in-frame sequences with V and J called. These copies leave out some clones; in studies compared against another copy, an unresolved V gene accounts for under half, and the cause of the remainder is not known. The sample's clone listing holds approximately 44,000 clones. Jointly, the top ten make up 1.2% of the sample. Sequenced sample: blood buffy coat. These TCRs come from a woman aged 18 to 69 with a cervical HPV16 infection that either progressed to CIN3+ or cleared (not recorded which).

In regard to this clone: The read halts 3 residues ahead of the CDR3 end, with the missing end drawn from the germline J gene. This chain connects TRBV19 to TRBJ1-2; D not resolved. This CDR3 contains 11 residues. Germline-derived CDR1 and CDR2 are LNHDA and SQIVND (reference sequence). The CDR3 region is CASTPTPGYTF. Incomplete CDR3 DNA: TGTGCCAGTACCCCGACACCCGGA.

With regard to this clone: The read gets to within 3 residues of the CDR3 end, and the germline J gene fills in the rest. This rearrangement joins TRBV7-7 to TRBJ2-3; TRBD2 agrees at 8 bases. Per the germline V gene, CDR1 is SSHAT and CDR2 is FNYEAQ (reference sequence). Losses at the gene ends were 5 bases for V and 3 bases for J; bases not matched to a gene: 10. The CDR3 totals 16 residues. CDR3 loop: CASSQRAGEGTDTQYF. The CDR3 DNA, read in part, is TGTGCCAGCAGCCAACGAGCGGGGGAGGGGACAGATACG. The variable domain in full, completed from reference TRBV7-7 and TRBJ2-3, reads GAGVSQSPRYKVTKRGQDVTLRCDPISSHATLYWYQQALGQGPEFLTYFNYEAQPDKSGLPSDRFSAERPEGSISTLTIQRTEQRDSAMYRCASSQRAGEGTDTQYFGPGTRLTVL.

In regard to this clone: Read sequence stops 3 residues before the CDR3 end, and the germline J gene provides the missing end. The chain is built from TRBV5-5 and TRBJ2-1; perhaps TRBD2 as D (5 bases). Trimming took off 2 bases at V and 6 bases at J, with 9 bases between the two ends. The CDR3 sequence is 13 residues long. Germline V gene lookup returns CDR1 SGHKS and CDR2 YYEKEE (reference sequence). The covered CDR3 bases are TGTGCCAGCAGCTTATCGCGGGTCAATGAG. This translates into CASSLSRVNE. In full, the CDR3 is CASSLSRVNEQFF.

CDR3 region: CASRRRLAGETGETQYF. CDR3 DNA, as far as it was read: TGCGCCAGCAGGAGGAGACTAGCGGGGGAGACGGGAGAGACC. This chain joins TRBV5-1 and TRBJ2-5, with 12 bases matching TRBD2. The read comes to an end 3 residues before the CDR3 does, leaving the germline J gene to fill in the end. This CDR3 comprises 17 residues. The V gene's germline CDR1 is SGHRS and CDR2 YFSETQ. V was pared by 5 bases and J by 4 bases, with 12 bases of the junction left unmatched.

A remark on this clone: The read comes to an end 3 residues before the CDR3 does, leaving the germline J gene to fill in the end. The rearrangement joins TRBV5-5 to TRBJ1-3; D is possibly TRBD1 (5 bases). The CDR3 is 14 amino acids. CDR1 is SGHKS and CDR2 is YYEKEE in the germline V gene (reference sequence). The ends were cut back, 4 bases at V and 2 bases at J, with 10 bases in the middle. CDR3 sequence: CASSPLDTGNTIYF. CDR3 DNA, as far as it was read: TGTGCCAGCAGCCCCTTGGACACTGGAAACACC.

Details on this clone: The CDR3 end lies 3 residues beyond the end of the read and is filled in from the germline J gene. The chain recombines TRBV7-9 with TRBJ1-5; 8 bases fit TRBD1. The CDR3 contains 15 residues. Looked up from germline, CDR1 is SEHNR and CDR2 is FQNEAQ (reference sequence). J lost 0 bases, V lost 4 bases, and 2 bases had no gene match. The CDR3 is CASSSQGASNQPQHF. Incomplete CDR3 DNA: TGTGCCAGCAGCTCCCAGGGGGCTAGCAATCAGCCC.

Comment on this clone: The read finishes 3 residues shy of the CDR3 end, and the germline J gene is used to complete it. V gene TRBV5-1 combines with J gene TRBJ1-1; the match to TRBD1 covers 8 bases. Germline V CDR1 and CDR2: SGHRS, YFSETQ. This CDR3 has 14 amino acids. V lost 0 bases and J lost 6; bases outside the gene matches: 4. The CDR3: CASSLGQGRPEAFF. The CDR3 DNA, read in part, is TGCGCCAGCAGCTTGGGACAGGGGAGGCCTGAA.

As concerns this clone: Coverage ceases 3 residues before the CDR3 finishes, and the germline J gene fills in the end. The chain uses TRBV5-4 and TRBJ2-5, with TRBD2 matching over 7 bases. The CDR3 extends over 15 amino acids. Germline CDR1 is SGHNT and CDR2 is YYREEE (reference sequence). V shed 0 bases, J shed 5 bases, and the junction held 7 bases outside the gene matches. The sequenced CDR3 bases are TGTGCCAGCAGCTTGGTCGGGGGGAGGGAGGAGACC. Its translation: CASSLVGGREET. The CDR3, in full, reads CASSLVGGREETQYF.

About this clone itself: Read data end 3 residues before the CDR3 end; the end is taken from the germline J gene. V usage is TRBV10-3 and J usage is TRBJ2-5; the match to TRBD2 covers 10 bases. Germline V gene lookup returns CDR1 ENHRY and CDR2 SYGVKD. V lost 6 bases, J lost 1 base, and 8 bases stayed unmatched. The CDR3 consists of 16 residues. The DNA read from the CDR3 is TGTGCCATCAGCCCCGGGACTAGCGTCCTCCAAGAGACC. Its translation is CAISPGTSVLQET. The whole CDR3 protein is CAISPGTSVLQETQYF.

Regarding this clone: Read sequence stops 3 residues before the CDR3 end, and the germline J gene provides the missing end. V and J are TRBV6-2 or TRBV6-3 and TRBJ2-7, with 8 bases that match TRBD2. The CDR3 is made up of 14 amino acids. Germline V gene data show CDR1 as MNHEY and CDR2 as SVGEGT. V shed 6 bases, J shed 6 bases, and the junction held 10 bases outside the gene matches. The CDR3 is CASSSTSGSVEQYF. CDR3 bases read: TGTGCCAGCAGCAGTACGAGCGGGAGTGTCGAG.